The T cell receptor (beta chain) under discussion was sequenced for a study of blood T cell repertoires in COVID-19. Study summary: From T cells, B-cell-depleted T cells, or PBMCs came the material, which was cDNA or gDNA.

The trim removed 4 bases at V and 8 bases at J, leaving 5 bases unmatched. This CDR3 has 13 amino acids. Germline values: CDR1 SQVTM, CDR2 ANQGSEA. The table came from immunoSEQ multiplex PCR; TCRdb's copy has only in-frame clones and leaves some out. Among 150,000 or so clones, roughly 84% were seen once, and the ten largest hold roughly 6.8%. The receptor was isolated from a woman between 45 and 60 years old in a cohort sampled during active or convalescent COVID-19. The chain links TRBV29-1 to TRBJ1-6, with 7 bases matching TRBD1. The sequenced sample consisted of peripheral blood. CDR3 amino acids: CSVGQGADSPLHF. As DNA, the CDR3 is TGCAGCGTTGGACAGGGCGCCGATTCACCCCTCCACTTT.